These 21 T cell receptor beta chains came from one sample sequenced in a study of T cell responses to AZD1222 COVID-19 vaccine. The repertoire was sequenced with immunoSEQ multiplex PCR; TCRdb's copy has only in-frame clones and lacks some. The sample carries about 190,000 clones, approximately 87% recorded once. The material was peripheral blood, obtained on day 0 of MenACWY control vaccination. The receptors were gathered from an adult in good health.

The V call is TRBV12-3 or TRBV12-4, the J call TRBJ2-2; TRBD1 matches 8 bases. This CDR3 is 13 amino acids long. V was clipped by 6 bases and J by 7 bases; unmatched bases: 4. CDR3 nucleotides: TGTGCCAGCAGCACTACAGGGGGCGGGGAGCTGTTTTTT. It codes for CASSTTGGGELFF.

This clone was recorded only once. The CDR3 region has the DNA TGTGCCAGCAGCCGGAGACAGGGGGCTGGATACACCTTC. Translation: CASSRRQGAGYTF. The V gene is TRBV5-6, the J gene TRBJ1-2; 10 bases line up with TRBD1. Losses at the gene ends were 4 bases for V and 11 bases for J; bases not matched to a gene: 8. Germline-derived CDR1 and CDR2 are SGHDT and YYEEEE. The CDR3 runs to 13 residues.

CDR3 in DNA: TGCGCCAGCAGCTTGAGACAGTCAGGCAAGGACTACACCTTC. Protein sequence: CASSLRQSGKDYTF. V gene TRBV5-1 combines with J gene TRBJ1-2; TRBD1 might be the D (5 bases). The length of the CDR3 is 14 residues. The V gene lost 1 base and the J gene lost 10 bases, with 17 bases spanning the gap. Germline V gene lookup returns CDR1 SGHRS and CDR2 YFSETQ.

The chain combines TRBV9 with TRBJ1-5; D remains unclear. Looked up from germline, CDR1 is SGDLS and CDR2 is YYNGEE. This CDR3 has 17 residues. Trimming cost V 0 bases and J 5 bases, with 18 bases left between them. CDR3 amino acids: CASSVVVMPHGHQPQHF. The CDR3 region has the DNA TGTGCCAGCAGCGTAGTAGTCATGCCACATGGCCATCAGCCCCAGCATTTT.

The rearrangement joins TRBV27 to TRBJ2-3; 9 bases match TRBD2. Germline V CDR1 and CDR2: MNHEY, SMNVEV (reference sequence). The CDR3 has 15 amino acids. The ends lost 4 bases at V and 5 bases at J; junction bases unmatched: 7. Written as DNA, the CDR3 is TGTGCCAGCAGTTATGCGGGAGGGCGGGGAGATACGCAGTATTTT. Translating gives CASSYAGGRGDTQYF.

The rearrangement joins TRBV7-3 to TRBJ1-1, with 7 bases lining up with TRBD1. Germline V CDR1 and CDR2: SGHTA, FQGTGA. The CDR3 contains 14 residues. The V gene end was trimmed by 5 bases and the J gene end by 1 base; junction bases not matched to a gene: 4. CDR3: CASSTGAPNTEAFF. The CDR3 region has the DNA TGTGCCAGCAGCACAGGGGCGCCGAACACTGAAGCTTTCTTT.

The chain recombines TRBV7-9 with TRBJ2-2, with D tentatively TRBD2 (7 bases). The length of the CDR3 is 14 residues. Per germline, CDR1 SEHNR and CDR2 FQNEAQ (reference sequence). Trimming pared 3 bases from V and 7 bases from J, leaving 12 bases between. The CDR3, as DNA: TGTGCCAGCAGCTTCGGGGGGCGAGGCGGGGAGCTGTTTTTT. Its translation is CASSFGGRGGELFF.

The chain has TRBV7-8 and TRBJ1-5; TRBD1 matches 7 bases. The junction had 5 bases not matched to a gene; V was cut back by 3 bases and J by 6 bases. Germline CDR1 is SGHVS and CDR2 is FQNEAQ. This CDR3 region has 14 residues. As DNA, the CDR3 is TGTGCCAGCAGCTTTGCAGGGGGGGGTCAGCCCCAGCATTTT. The encoded protein is CASSFAGGGQPQHF. The full variable domain, rest sourced from reference TRBV7-8 and TRBJ1-5, is GAGVSQSPRYKVAKRGQDVALRCDPISGHVSLFWYQQALGQGPEFLTYFQNEAQLDKSGLPSDRFFAERPEGSVSTLKIQRTQQEDSAVYLCASSFAGGGQPQHFGDGTRLSIL.

The chain couples TRBV20-1 to TRBJ1-1; D unclear. The CDR3 is made up of 14 amino acids. Germline V gives CDR1 DFQATT, CDR2 SNEGSKA (reference sequence). V was cut by 3 bases and J by 4 bases, with 15 bases left in between. The CDR3 region is CSASTEGSSTEAFF. In DNA form, the CDR3 reads TGCAGTGCTAGTACCGAGGGAAGCTCCACTGAAGCTTTCTTT.

CDR3 nucleotides: TGCGCCAGCAGCTTGGACCCTAGCGGGGGCAAGACCCAGTACTTC. Its protein is CASSLDPSGGKTQYF. The V gene is TRBV5-1, the J gene TRBJ2-5, with 10 bases that match TRBD2. CDR1 and CDR2 (germline): SGHRS, YFSETQ. Losses at the gene ends were 0 bases for V and 6 bases for J; bases not matched to a gene: 5. This CDR3 has 15 residues.

The chain joins TRBV6-5 to TRBJ2-3; no clear D. V gave up 5 bases and J gave up 2 bases, with 11 bases separating them. This CDR3 spans 14 amino acids. Germline lookup yields CDR1 MNHEY and CDR2 SVGAGI. CDR3: CASSRMESTDTQYF. In DNA form, the CDR3 reads TGTGCCAGCAGTCGAATGGAGTCCACAGATACGCAGTATTTT.

This chain uses TRBV18 with TRBJ1-2; D gene uncertain. Germline V gene lookup returns CDR1 KGHSH and CDR2 LQKENI. CDR3 length: 13 residues. V lost 4 bases and J 1 base, leaving 7 bases between the germline ends. CDR3 loop: CASSRDVNYGYTF. The DNA for the CDR3 is TGTGCCAGCTCACGAGACGTTAACTATGGCTACACCTTC.

The chain is built from TRBV19 and TRBJ2-5; TRBD2 might be the D (5 bases). This CDR3 spans 12 amino acids. Per germline, CDR1 LNHDA and CDR2 SQIVND (reference sequence). V gave up 6 bases and J gave up 7 bases, with 12 bases separating them. The CDR3 nucleotides read TGTGCCAGTAGCGGGGATTCAGGGACCCAGTACTTC. This gives the protein CASSGDSGTQYF.

The chain carries TRBV20-1 and TRBJ2-5, with D maybe TRBD2 (7 bases). V lost 3 bases, J lost 1 base, and 15 bases lay in between. The CDR3 has 15 amino acids. Germline-derived CDR1 and CDR2 are DFQATT and SNEGSKA (reference sequence). CDR3 region: CSASVGGGRQETQYF. The CDR3 DNA sequence: TGCAGTGCTAGTGTCGGCGGGGGCCGCCAAGAGACCCAGTACTTC.

J is TRBJ1-1 and V is TRBV5-5; possibly TRBD1 for D (5 bases). Germline CDR1 SGHKS, CDR2 YYEKEE (reference sequence). CDR3 length: 14 amino acids. V shed 4 bases and J shed 3 bases, with 13 bases lying between them. CDR3 nucleotides: TGTGCCAGCAGCGAAGACGACAGTTACACTGAAGCTTTCTTT. Translation: CASSEDDSYTEAFF.

This chain links TRBV28 with TRBJ1-2, with 9 bases aligning to TRBD1. The CDR3 extends over 14 amino acids. Germline CDR1 is MDHEN and CDR2 is SYDVKM. V lost 6 bases to trimming and J lost 4 bases; unmatched junction nucleotides: 6. This CDR3 is CASRRTGGGYGYTF. The CDR3 DNA sequence: TGTGCCAGCAGACGTACAGGGGGCGGCTATGGCTACACCTTC.

The gene calls are TRBV28 and TRBJ1-2; 9 bases are shared with TRBD1. This CDR3 comprises 15 residues. Germline-derived CDR1 and CDR2 are MDHEN and SYDVKM. V was clipped by 1 base and J by 2 bases; unmatched bases: 2. The CDR3 region is CASSLLGTGNYGYTF. CDR3 nucleotide sequence: TGTGCCAGCAGTTTATTAGGGACAGGGAACTATGGCTACACCTTC.

V and J are TRBV6-5 and TRBJ1-1, with D possibly being TRBD1 (5 bases). CDR3 length: 15 residues. Germline loops: CDR1 MNHEY, CDR2 SVGAGI. V was pared by 4 bases and J by 0 bases, with 12 bases between. CDR3 amino acids: CASSSRKGMNTEAFF. DNA of the CDR3: TGTGCCAGCAGTTCGCGTAAGGGGATGAACACTGAAGCTTTCTTT.

The V call is TRBV27, the J call TRBJ2-7; maybe TRBD1 (5 bases). Trimming removed 5 bases at V and 6 bases at J, with 23 bases between. CDR3 length: 16 residues. Germline values: CDR1 MNHEY, CDR2 SMNVEV (reference sequence). The CDR3 protein is CASSTKTGTLFLEQYF. CDR3 sequence (DNA): TGTGCCAGCAGTACCAAAACAGGTACCCTATTTCTCGAGCAGTACTTC.

This rearrangement joins TRBV6-5 to TRBJ2-3; either TRBD1 or TRBD2 may supply D (5 bases each). This CDR3 is 14 amino acids long. CDR1 and CDR2 (germline): MNHEY, SVGAGI. V gave up 6 bases and J gave up 3 bases, with 13 bases separating them. The CDR3 DNA reads TGTGCCAGCAGGATGGGACGGAAAACAGATACGCAGTATTTT. This gives the protein CASRMGRKTDTQYF.

As for this clone: This CDR3 fails to terminate in the conserved phenylalanine or tryptophan, so it likely reflects a read error. Because the CDR3's place on the DNA is in doubt, the DNA is left out and the CDR3 is given as listed by TCRdb. The V call is TRBV28, the J call TRBJ2-7; the table assigns TRBD1, which was not confirmed against the DNA. The germline V gene has CDR1 MDHEN and CDR2 SYDVKM. The CDR3 adds up to 11 amino acids, both ends counted. CDR3 region: CASSFARQVSI.